This passage covers 9 T cell receptor beta chains from one sample sequenced in a study of blood T cell repertoires in COVID-19. Repertoires were generated with immunoSEQ multiplex PCR, while TCRdb's copy carries only in-frame clones and drops some. Here the sample spans about 360,000 clones, around 87% being singletons. Sequenced input: peripheral blood. These receptors were collected from a human donor in a cohort sampled during active COVID-19.

This clone was seen a single time. J is TRBJ1-1 and V is TRBV5-4; weak D call: TRBD1 (5 bases). Germline CDR1 reads SGHNT; CDR2 reads YYREEE (reference sequence). The CDR3 has 14 residues. Trimming left V 1 base short and J 5 bases short, with 12 bases between. The CDR3 spells CASSLFAGGTEAFF. DNA of the CDR3: TGTGCCAGCAGCTTGTTTGCTGGGGGGACTGAAGCTTTCTTT.

The chain carries TRBV23-1 and TRBJ2-1; 10 bases map to TRBD1. TRBV23-1 is designated an ORF whose function remains uncertain. The V and J ends lost 7 bases and 2 bases, in that order; junction bases with no gene match: 5. The CDR3 extends over 15 amino acids. The CDR3 region has the DNA TGCGCCAGCAAGGGACAGGGGAGCACCTACAATGAGCAGTTCTTC. Translated: CASKGQGSTYNEQFF.

This clone was detected only a few times. The chain uses TRBV19 and TRBJ2-2, with 10 bases matching TRBD2. This CDR3 is built from 17 residues. Per the germline V gene, CDR1 is LNHDA and CDR2 is SQIVND (reference sequence). The J segment lost 2 bases and the V segment lost 3 bases, leaving 6 bases of the junction unmatched. The DNA of the CDR3 is TGTGCCAGTAGTATCCTAGCGGGGGAGCACAACACCGGGGAGCTGTTTTTT. Protein: CASSILAGEHNTGELFF.

About this clone itself: Other DNA sequences from this sample encode an identical CDR3 as well. J is TRBJ1-5 and V is TRBV19; D remains unclear. There are 12 residues in the CDR3. CDR1 is LNHDA and CDR2 is SQIVND in the germline V gene (reference sequence). V dropped 1 base and J dropped 9 bases, with 7 bases sitting between them. The CDR3 spells CASSIGGRPQHF. The CDR3 coding sequence is TGTGCCAGTAGTATAGGAGGGCGGCCCCAGCATTTT.

The chain carries TRBV19 and TRBJ1-1; 11 bases map to TRBD1. Germline V gene lookup returns CDR1 LNHDA and CDR2 SQIVND (reference sequence). This CDR3 has 14 residues. V dropped 5 bases and J dropped 5; count of bases not matched to a gene: 4. DNA for the CDR3: TGTGCCAGTAGTTCGGACAGGGGGCGAACTGAAGCTTTCTTT. Translation gives CASSSDRGRTEAFF.

This clone was seen a single time. This sequence joins TRBV20-1 and TRBJ2-7; TRBD2 matches 11 bases. The CDR3 has 15 residues. J was trimmed by 3 bases and V by 3 bases; bases with no gene match: 7. CDR1 and CDR2 from the germline V gene are DFQATT and SNEGSKA (reference sequence). Written as DNA, the CDR3 is TGCAGTGCTAGTCGTCTAGCGGGAGGACACTACGAGCAGTACTTC. Amino acid sequence: CSASRLAGGHYEQYF.

The J gene is TRBJ2-1, the V gene TRBV28, with D unresolved. The germline V and J ends were trimmed by 6 bases and 11 bases, with 14 bases remaining between them. From germline, CDR1 is MDHEN and CDR2 SYDVKM. CDR3 length: 12 amino acids. The CDR3 coding sequence is TGTGCCAGCAGGGCCGCTTTTAATAAGCAGTTCTTC. Translated: CASRAAFNKQFF.

This sequence joins TRBV6-5 and TRBJ1-3; 8 nucleotides align to TRBD1. V lost 2 bases to trimming and J lost 4 bases; unmatched junction nucleotides: 7. Germline V gives CDR1 MNHEY, CDR2 SVGAGI. This CDR3 has 16 residues. CDR3 sequence reads: CASSYLGQGPGNTIYF. CDR3 DNA: TGTGCCAGCAGTTACCTAGGACAGGGTCCCGGAAACACCATATATTTT.

The chain is built from TRBV19 and TRBJ2-3, with 7 bases aligning to TRBD2. V lost 6 bases, J lost 11 bases, and 17 bases stayed unmatched. Per germline, CDR1 LNHDA and CDR2 SQIVND (reference sequence). The CDR3 contains 15 residues. The CDR3: CASSLTSGLGQLQYF. The CDR3 bases are TGTGCCAGTAGCCTAACGAGCGGACTAGGACAATTGCAGTATTTT.